One and the same sample provided the 8 T cell receptor beta chains below, sequenced in a study of regulatory T cells in long-lasting Graves disease (dated by TCRdb to about 2021). The receptor library was made with multiplex PCR. This sample was sequenced with an Illumina HiSeq 4000. To build TCR beta libraries, CDR3 regions were amplified by Arm-PCR using iRepertoire HTBI primers. Using fastp trimming at Q25 and MiXCR clonotype assembly, TCRdb reanalyzed the public sequencing data and kept in-frame beta chains. Rows are unified per CDR3 protein, each entry keeping the most common DNA and genes. The sample data list about 240,000 distinct CDR3 sequences, and around 20% of these were observed just once. More than 11% of the sample belongs to the ten largest clones. The time point label, as the study defines it: newly diagnosed GD, antithyroid drugs for less than 3 months. For both TCR sequencing and RNA sequencing, RNA was extracted from PBMCs in TRIzol.

This sample comprised peripheral blood mononuclear cells (PBMCs), obtained at new diagnosis, from a patient treated with antithyroid drugs. The receptors stem from a female donor with Graves disease.

This clonotype was seen repeatedly, ten times or more. J is TRBJ2-5 and V is TRBV20-1, with TRBD2 matching over 9 bases. V shed 3 bases and J 5 bases; nucleotides not matched to a gene: 13. This CDR3 comprises 16 residues. The germline CDR1 and CDR2 sequences are DFQATT and SNEGSKA (reference sequence). CDR3 sequence (DNA): TGCAGTGCTAGTCTCGTAGCGGGGGTGGATCGGGAGACCCAGTACTTC. Translation gives CSASLVAGVDRETQYF.

Worth noting for this clonotype: One base away lies a much larger clone, so this may be a sequencing read error. The chain carries TRBV6-2 or TRBV6-3 and TRBJ2-1, with a possible D match to TRBD2 (6 bases). The CDR3 runs 14 residues. Germline CDR1 is MNHEY and CDR2 is SVGEGT. CDR3 bases: TGTGCCAGCAACGACCCGGCGGACTACAATAAGCAGTTCTTC. As protein: CASNDPADYNKQFF.

In this sample, this clonotype turned up many times. The chain combines TRBV28 with TRBJ2-5; weak D call: TRBD2 (5 bases). Germline lookup yields CDR1 MDHEN and CDR2 SYDVKM. Trimming took off 6 bases at V and 4 bases at J, with 12 bases between the two ends. The CDR3 loop spans 13 amino acids. CDR3: CASSHGIRETQYF. CDR3 DNA: TGTGCCAGCAGCCACGGGATACGAGAGACCCAGTACTTC.

The rearrangement uses TRBV7-2 and TRBJ1-4, with D unresolved. V shed 6 bases and J shed 3 bases, with 14 bases lying between them. The V gene's germline CDR1 is SGHTA and CDR2 FQGNSA. The CDR3 covers 15 residues. Written as DNA, the CDR3 is TGTGCCAGCAGTTCCCCAGCGGGCCCTAATGAAAAACTGTTTTTT. Translating gives CASSSPAGPNEKLFF.

The table lists this clonotype with a few counts. The chain combines TRBV6-1 with TRBJ2-7; 10 nucleotides agree with TRBD2. This CDR3 has 17 amino acids. J gave up 5 bases and V 5 bases, and 15 bases lay outside the gene matches. Germline-derived CDR1 and CDR2 are MNHNS and SASEGT. CDR3 protein: CASSPPHMTSGRNEQYF. CDR3 nucleotides: TGTGCCAGCAGTCCACCCCACATGACTAGCGGGCGGAACGAGCAGTACTTC.

This clonotype appeared many times. The chain couples TRBV20-1 to TRBJ1-3; D unresolved. Per the germline V gene, CDR1 is DFQATT and CDR2 is SNEGSKA (reference sequence). There are 14 residues in the CDR3. The ends were cut back, 3 bases at V and 2 bases at J, with 11 bases in the middle. The CDR3 DNA follows: TGCAGTGCTAGGTCGACCGGTCCTGGAAACACCATATATTTT. Amino acid sequence: CSARSTGPGNTIYF.

This clonotype was picked up many times. This chain links TRBV20-1 with TRBJ2-2, with unresolved D. Deletions cut 5 bases from V and 4 bases from J, with 14 bases between. Germline assignment: CDR1 DFQATT and CDR2 SNEGSKA (reference sequence). CDR3 length equals 14 residues. The CDR3 reads CSALTRSGTGELFF. CDR3 DNA: TGCAGTGCTCTGACCCGTTCGGGCACCGGGGAGCTGTTTTTT.

In its sample, this clonotype was seen many times. The chain joins TRBV5-6 to TRBJ2-6; the D gene is possibly TRBD1 (5 bases). The ends were cut back, 7 bases at V and 2 bases at J, with 16 bases in the middle. Germline-derived CDR1 and CDR2 are SGHDT and YYEEEE. The CDR3 loop spans 16 amino acids. As DNA, the CDR3 is TGTGCCAGCCTGACAGTAGGGGTGCCTGGGGCCAACGTCCTGACTTTC. Its translation is CASLTVGVPGANVLTF.